This T cell receptor (beta chain) was found in a study of tumor-infiltrating lymphocytes in primary liver carcinoma. About the research overall: The patient group consisted of men and women aged 30 to 69 years. Roughly 3.5 to 8 million productive TCRbeta reads were obtained per sample, with similar numbers across tissue types.

Germline DNA was also extracted, and blood RNA derived from unsorted whole blood. Before surgery, about 4 milliliters of EDTA blood were taken. The input was about 500 ng total RNA; TCR beta cDNA was made from it with a constant-region primer. Slightly modified ARM-PCR with three nested multiplex PCR rounds yielded TCR beta libraries. Primers for the first two PCR rounds were TRBV1-TRBV30 forward primers and a C-beta reverse primer (roughly 10 cycles per round). TCRdb fed the multiplex PCR reads into MiXCR, producing one record per CDR3 protein. This sample has some 180,000 distinct CDR3 sequences, with less than 65% found just once. The CDR3 covers 13 residues. Germline V gene data show CDR1 as SQVTM and CDR2 as ANQGSEA. Trimming removed 7 bases at V and 1 base at J, with 13 bases between.

The sequence came from a man aged 35 to 55 with primary liver carcinoma and hepatitis B virus infection. The material sequenced was peripheral blood. The chain is built from TRBV29-1 and TRBJ1-1; a possible D gene is TRBD1 (6 bases). The CDR3 is CSATGTSNTEAFF. The CDR3 nucleotides are TGCAGCGCCACCGGGACATCGAACACTGAAGCTTTCTTT.